This T cell receptor beta chain derives from a study of blood T cell repertoires in COVID-19. Study overall: The United States, Italy and Spain were the sources of the acute and convalescent COVID-19 samples.

Per the original methods: Reference gene primer amplification yielded estimated nucleated cell counts. The method was immunoSEQ multiplex PCR; TCRdb's version includes in-frame clones alone and lacks a portion of them. V, J and clone size reflect that table, while D and trimming were determined from the DNA. This sample has hundreds of thousands of clones, with around 85% found just once. Participant age was roughly 18 to 90 years, and participants resided in about 25 US areas. The CDR3 covers 14 residues. The ends were cut back, 3 bases at V and 0 bases at J, with 8 bases in the middle. Looked up from germline, CDR1 is SEHNR and CDR2 is FQNEAQ (reference sequence).

The receptor comes from a woman aged 30 to 39 who had been exposed to COVID-19. Source material: PBMCs or T cells enriched from blood (not recorded which). The V gene is TRBV7-9, the J gene TRBJ1-1; D is undetermined. The CDR3 nucleotides are TGTGCCAGCAGCTTGCCAAACATGAACACTGAAGCTTTCTTT. Encoded protein: CASSLPNMNTEAFF.